This T cell receptor beta chain was identified in a study of OX40 agonist ivuxolimab in advanced cancers. As for the study in general: In this cohort, patients received ivuxolimab, an agonistic anti-OX40 (CD134) antibody. A mean age of about 59 years, range roughly 20 to 79, was recorded, and 80% to 90% were male. The study, taken as a whole, reports: Clonal expansion by week 6 occurred in CD4+ and CD8+ blood T cells (at 0.1 to 3.0 mg/kg).

Regarding this clone: No antigen is known for it.

Generated by immunoSEQ multiplex PCR, the TCRdb table keeps only in-frame clones and is missing some. Here the sample spans approximately 73,000 clones, roughly 87% being singletons. Patients were excluded for autoimmune disease history or systemic immunosuppression. The TCR originated in an adult with an advanced solid tumor such as melanoma, head and neck, liver or kidney cancer. Sequenced here: CD4+ or CD8+ T cells sorted from blood, sampled in a trial of the OX40 agonist ivuxolimab.

The CDR3 sequence: CASSLGFSGETQYF. Written as DNA, the CDR3 is TGTGCCAGCAGCCTCGGATTCTCGGGGGAGACCCAGTACTTC. This sequence joins TRBV11-2 and TRBJ2-5, with TRBD2 as a possible D gene (5 bases). This CDR3 is 14 amino acids long. The ends were cut back, 5 bases at V and 5 bases at J, with 15 bases in the middle. From germline, CDR1 is SGHAT and CDR2 FQNNGV.